This T cell receptor beta chain was documented in a study of blood T cell repertoires in COVID-19. Study summary: Specimens from acute and convalescent COVID-19 originated in the United States, Italy and Spain.

V dropped 2 bases and J dropped 5; count of bases not matched to a gene: 1. CDR3 length: 13 residues. TCRdb's table, derived via immunoSEQ multiplex PCR, lists solely in-frame clones and lacks some. The table records some 400,000 clones, over 75% of them present only once. The TCR comes from a woman in her thirties with COVID-19, enrolled during active disease. Sequencing was performed on peripheral blood. The chain combines TRBV12-3 or TRBV12-4 with TRBJ2-5; 8 bases line up with TRBD2. The CDR3 sequence: CASSLSGGETQYF. The CDR3 region has the DNA TGTGCCAGCAGTTTATCGGGGGGGGAGACCCAGTACTTC.